This TCR beta chain was captured by sequencing in a study of T cell repertoires in cytomegalovirus infection. TCRdb reprocessed the reads via MiXCR and lists one record per CDR3 protein. The data show 400,000 or so distinct CDR3 sequences, with about a sixth seen just once and 8.5% to 10% held by the top ten. This clonotype was seen a few times. Germline values: CDR1 SGDLS, CDR2 YYNGEE. The CDR3 totals 13 residues. V gave up 3 bases and J gave up 2 bases, with 7 bases separating them. The receptor was derived from a human donor in good health (CMV status not recorded). Some clones in this sample may be carry-over from other donors' samples. The chain carries TRBV9 and TRBJ2-3, with D unresolved. Sequences were obtained from PBMCs. This CDR3 is CASSASATDTQYF. The CDR3 nucleotides read TGTGCCAGCAGCGCGAGCGCCACAGATACGCAGTATTTT.